This T cell receptor beta chain was captured in a study of blood T cell repertoires in COVID-19. About the study: COVID-19 samples collected from the United States, Italy and Spain covered acute and convalescent phases. PBMCs, B-cell-depleted T cells, or T cells provided the cDNA or gDNA that made up the material.

Original data processing: Reference gene primer amplification yielded estimated nucleated cell counts. Some clones are missing from TCRdb's copy, which holds only in-frame ones; the method was immunoSEQ multiplex PCR. V, J and clone size are those of that table, while D and trimming were read from the DNA. The top ten hold 3.9% of the sample, which has fewer than 400,000 clones, more than 85% seen once. Within the 2 weeks before study entry, each person in the exposed group met a COVID-19 case. Sequencing was done on a sample of PBMCs or T cells enriched from blood (not recorded which). This receptor was identified in a woman under 40 who had been exposed to COVID-19.

CDR3 nucleotide sequence: TGTGCCAGCAGCCTCCGGACAGCGAACACCGGGGAGCTGTTTTTT. It codes for CASSLRTANTGELFF. The chain carries TRBV7-9 and TRBJ2-2; a weak D match, TRBD1 (6 bases). Per the germline V gene, CDR1 is SEHNR and CDR2 is FQNEAQ (reference sequence). Trimming left V 5 bases short and J 0 bases short, with 10 bases between. This CDR3 spans 15 amino acids.